This TCR beta chain was sequenced during a study of T cell repertoires in cytomegalovirus infection. MiXCR, applied by TCRdb to the reads, yields one record per CDR3 protein. This repertoire shows about half a million distinct CDR3 sequences, around 35% found once; its top ten account for roughly 17%. About this clonotype itself: Its specificity is unknown.

Germline V lookup: CDR1 SGHVS, CDR2 FNYEAQ. This CDR3 has 14 amino acids. The germline V and J ends were trimmed by 7 bases and 3 bases, with 15 bases remaining between them. This TCR derives from a human donor in good health (CMV status not recorded). Some clones in this sample may be carry-over from other donors' samples. This material consisted of cultured PBMCs, taken from culture after CMV antigen stimulation. V usage is TRBV7-6 and J usage is TRBJ1-1; D is perhaps TRBD1 (5 bases). For the CDR3, the DNA is TGTGCCAGCAAGGGCGGGGGGTGGCACACTGAAGCTTTCTTT. Encoded protein: CASKGGGWHTEAFF.